This is a list of T cell receptor beta chains from one sample in a study of blood T cells in healthy people across ages. TCRdb reprocessed the 5' RACE reads with MiXCR, giving one entry per CDR3 protein. Among about 1.1 million distinct CDR3 sequences, 35% to 45% were seen once, and the ten largest hold over 10%. Sequenced material: blood. The receptor set was obtained from a man between 18 and 29 years old in good health. Both conserved end residues are trimmed from each CDR3.

V: TRBV5-5; CDR3: ASSLAVKGGSYNEQF
V: TRBV6-2/TRBV6-3; CDR3: ASSLTRNEQF
V: TRBV12-3/TRBV12-4; CDR3: ASSLTSGGSLVVYEQF
V: TRBV2; CDR3: ASSEARAWDRGFDEQY
V: TRBV6-1; CDR3: GGGVEPNQPQH
V: TRBV7-2; CDR3: ASSFAPTNEKLF
V: TRBV4-1; CDR3: ASSQGLATTYEQY
V: TRBV20-1; CDR3: SATLATSGYQETQY
V: TRBV25-1; CDR3: ASSELSSDGTNYGYT
V: TRBV20-1; CDR3: SARDQGPTGVRGQY
V: TRBV5-1; CDR3: ASSSSMRGEETQY
V: TRBV27; CDR3: ASRSRTSSETQY
V: TRBV5-1; CDR3: ASSSRTGADTQY
V: TRBV9; CDR3: ASSVGQYNQPQH
V: TRBV7-8; CDR3: ASSFPGLQPFGEQF
V: TRBV9; CDR3: TSSVNKNGASNYGYT
V: TRBV7-9; CDR3: ASSLSTGGWHYGYT
V: TRBV12-3/TRBV12-4; CDR3: ASGQPRTDTQY
V: TRBV7-3; CDR3: ASSFLGRGDTEAF
V: TRBV5-5; CDR3: ASSLAGGSTHYGYT
V: TRBV5-1; CDR3: ASSALGDSNQPQH
V: TRBV10-3; CDR3: AISVETAYEQY
V: TRBV7-2; CDR3: ASSLRRLAGTNKQF
V: TRBV6-5; CDR3: ASSQLIAGANVLT
V: TRBV7-8; CDR3: ASSLWGQGVNEQF
V: TRBV29-1; CDR3: SVAKETQY
V: TRBV5-6; CDR3: ASSLISTTNEKLF
V: TRBV12-3/TRBV12-4; CDR3: TSSSGLAGGHSYNEQF
V: TRBV5-1; CDR3: ASSLEGTTNYGYT
V: TRBV7-9; CDR3: ASSLGALDNEQF
V: TRBV4-3; CDR3: ASSPRGAYNEQY
V: TRBV16; CDR3: ASSQSSGETYEQY
V: TRBV7-2; CDR3: ASSLGGGGNIQY
V: TRBV20-1; CDR3: SARTSGTRGFNEQY
V: TRBV12-3/TRBV12-4; CDR3: ASSETSGGSYEQY
V: TRBV4-2; CDR3: ASSQLGLGGRGEQY
V: TRBV4-2; CDR3: ASSQEDSPYQPQH
V: TRBV7-9; CDR3: ASTRGVKETQY
V: TRBV5-1; CDR3: ASSLEAGTNEKLF
V: TRBV15; CDR3: ATKTMREGETYNQPQH
V: TRBV5-1; CDR3: ATSETAGANVLT
V: TRBV9; CDR3: ASSVSPLSGNTIY
V: TRBV12-3/TRBV12-4; CDR3: ASSTYGNTEAF
V: TRBV9; CDR3: ASSAWGTTETQY
V: TRBV5-1; CDR3: ASCREGGTEAF
V: TRBV25-1; CDR3: ASRPGDGGYT
V: TRBV4-2; CDR3: ASSQVRGLAGEPTGTDTQY
V: TRBV28; CDR3: ASSVSGADEQF
V: TRBV13; CDR3: ASSYRATGDLKTEAF
V: TRBV4-3; CDR3: ASSQADRGGQF
V: TRBV2; CDR3: ASSGRVEHFVMGYT
V: TRBV9; CDR3: ASSVEEGNGYT
V: TRBV20-1; CDR3: SSCQDRGYGDEQF
V: TRBV2; CDR3: ATYQPGQGLGGYGYT
V: TRBV6-5; CDR3: ASSYRTSGDHEQF
V: TRBV4-3; CDR3: ASSQDRETGRNNEQF
V: TRBV11-2; CDR3: ASSILGNAETQY